This is a list of T cell receptor beta chains from one sample in a study of CD8 T cells in Susac syndrome. TCRdb processed the immunoSEQ multiplex PCR reads anew with MiXCR; each CDR3 protein has one entry. The data contain over 150,000 distinct CDR3 sequences, roughly 92% of them singletons. Source material: CD4+ T cells from PBMCs. Receptors originate from a human donor with multiple sclerosis. The CDR3 runs from the conserved cysteine through the conserved F or W. A D gene is named only where the DNA matches it firmly. Clone sizes are given selectively: once, few, many, or a class where the clone is expanded.

v_call: TRBV4-1
d_call: -
clone_size: -
cdr3_aa: CASSQDLGGYEQYF

v_call: TRBV5-1
d_call: -
clone_size: -
cdr3_aa: CASSSGYGYTF

v_call: TRBV6-1
d_call: -
clone_size: -
cdr3_aa: CASSAYRSGSYEQYF

v_call: TRBV9
d_call: -
clone_size: -
cdr3_aa: CASSVDGIRETQYF

v_call: TRBV28
d_call: -
clone_size: -
cdr3_aa: CASVWGGGETQYF

v_call: TRBV27
d_call: TRBD2
clone_size: once
cdr3_aa: CASSDTSGGSYEQYF

v_call: TRBV3-1
d_call: TRBD2
clone_size: once
cdr3_aa: CASSYGGADTQYF

v_call: TRBV12-3/TRBV12-4
d_call: TRBD1
clone_size: -
cdr3_aa: CASSLGTGDGYTF

v_call: TRBV20-1
d_call: -
clone_size: -
cdr3_aa: CSARGGPNQPQHF

v_call: TRBV9
d_call: -
clone_size: -
cdr3_aa: CASSVGGGAGTGELFF

v_call: TRBV24-1
d_call: -
clone_size: -
cdr3_aa: CATSGANTGELFF

v_call: TRBV21-1
d_call: -
clone_size: -
cdr3_aa: CASSSGTSRTPLAKNIQYF

v_call: TRBV6-1
d_call: -
clone_size: -
cdr3_aa: CASSESAGSYGYTF

v_call: TRBV20-1
d_call: TRBD1
clone_size: -
cdr3_aa: CSAKGTGQGEAFF

v_call: TRBV3-1
d_call: TRBD1
clone_size: few
cdr3_aa: CASSRPGQGIYEQYF

v_call: TRBV5-1
d_call: -
clone_size: -
cdr3_aa: CASRMRGSTDTQYF

v_call: TRBV6-1
d_call: -
clone_size: few
cdr3_aa: CASRAAGREQYF

v_call: TRBV2
d_call: TRBD2
clone_size: -
cdr3_aa: CASTPRGGTGELFF

v_call: TRBV11-2
d_call: TRBD2
clone_size: -
cdr3_aa: CASTTSGPYNEQFF

v_call: TRBV10-2
d_call: -
clone_size: once
cdr3_aa: CASSDGSGMTDTQYF

v_call: TRBV7-6
d_call: TRBD1
clone_size: -
cdr3_aa: CASSLMGQGDYEQYF

v_call: TRBV5-4
d_call: -
clone_size: -
cdr3_aa: CASSQGRQWRTGELFF

v_call: TRBV29-1
d_call: -
clone_size: -
cdr3_aa: CSVAMGAGQPQHF

v_call: TRBV19
d_call: -
clone_size: -
cdr3_aa: CASSILRDDEQFF

v_call: TRBV12-3/TRBV12-4
d_call: -
clone_size: -
cdr3_aa: CASSLFNSPLHF

v_call: TRBV18
d_call: -
clone_size: -
cdr3_aa: CASSPGAGYGYTF

v_call: TRBV30
d_call: -
clone_size: -
cdr3_aa: CAWSRQGGKNIQYF

v_call: TRBV28
d_call: TRBD2
clone_size: -
cdr3_aa: CASSFPLAGEETQYF

v_call: TRBV3-1
d_call: TRBD1
clone_size: -
cdr3_aa: CAAEQGHSEQYF

v_call: TRBV27
d_call: TRBD2
clone_size: -
cdr3_aa: CASRTLAGGQETQYF

v_call: TRBV4-3
d_call: -
clone_size: -
cdr3_aa: CASSQGGNNEQFF